This T cell receptor beta chain was captured by sequencing in a study of patients and donors after allogeneic stem cell transplantation. MiXCR, run by TCRdb on the RT-PCR reads, gives a single entry per CDR3 protein. The table shows about 57,000 distinct CDR3 sequences, with approximately 12% occurring only once. In this sample, this clonotype turned up a few times. V shed 1 base and J 0 bases; nucleotides not matched to a gene: 3. This CDR3 spans 18 amino acids. CDR1 is SGHAT and CDR2 is FQNNGV in the germline V gene. This TCR was sampled from a human donor who was either an allogeneic HSCT recipient or a stem cell or donor lymphocyte infusion donor (not recorded which). It is not recorded whose cells these are; they may come from a transplant donor. Sequencing was carried out using blood, either unsorted or a sorted T cell fraction (not recorded which). The V and J genes are TRBV11-2 and TRBJ2-4; the match to TRBD2 covers 13 bases. The CDR3 loop reads CASSLVGTSGTAKNIQYF. The DNA of the CDR3 is TGTGCCAGCAGCTTAGTGGGGACTAGCGGGACAGCCAAAAACATTCAGTACTTC.